The source of this T cell receptor beta chain is a study of T-cell reconstitution after alpha-beta-depleted transplantation in children. This clonotype was seen only once. During its preparation, the TCRbeta library received unique molecular identifiers. Using its own MiXCR run on the PCR reads, TCRdb lists one record per CDR3 protein. This table has fewer than 400,000 distinct CDR3 sequences, over 20% appearing once. Germline loops: CDR1 MDHEN, CDR2 SYDVKM. The CDR3 spans 14 residues. The germline V and J ends were trimmed by 1 base and 4 bases, with 8 bases remaining between them. V is TRBV28 and J is TRBJ1-3; D perhaps matches TRBD1 (5 bases). The source is a human donor who donated a stem cell graft to a child with acute myeloid leukemia. Sequencing used PBMCs from the stem cell graft donor, obtained from the stem cell graft. The DNA for the CDR3 is TGTGCCAGCAGTTTATATGCAGGGGGAAACACCATATATTTT. This encodes CASSLYAGGNTIYF.